Below are 26 T cell receptor beta chains sequenced from a single sample in a study of sequential checkpoint blockade in melanoma. The treatment was: randomized to nivolumab then ipilimumab (arm A) or the reverse (arm B). The protocol was immunoSEQ multiplex PCR, while the TCRdb copy is restricted to in-frame clones and leaves out a portion. The data contain more than 8,000 clones, around two thirds of them singletons. The source material was CD8+ T cells sorted from blood (inferred from file names), sampled from a patient given nivolumab and ipilimumab in sequence. Receptor source: a human donor with melanoma.

The chain employs TRBV6-5 and TRBJ1-2; 8 bases are shared with TRBD1. CDR1 and CDR2 (germline): MNHEY, SVGAGI. V lost 0 bases to trimming and J lost 6 bases; unmatched junction nucleotides: 6. The CDR3 runs to 15 residues. The CDR3 sequence: CASSYSGQGAHGYTF. The DNA for the CDR3 is TGTGCCAGCAGTTACTCAGGGCAGGGGGCCCATGGCTACACCTTC.

The chain links TRBV27 to TRBJ1-1; TRBD1 aligns across 9 bases. Unmatched junction bases numbered 6, after V lost 4 bases and J lost 3 bases. Germline CDR1 and CDR2: MNHEY and SMNVEV (reference sequence). The CDR3 contains 15 residues. The CDR3 nucleotides read TGTGCCAGCAGTTCCCCCTGGACAGGGGACACTGAAGCTTTCTTT. Encoded protein: CASSSPWTGDTEAFF.

The chain employs TRBV11-2 and TRBJ2-7, with 7 bases that match TRBD2. Germline V gene sequence: CDR1 SGHAT, CDR2 FQNNGV. The CDR3 loop spans 14 amino acids. The trim removed 4 bases at V and 4 bases at J, leaving 7 bases unmatched. The CDR3 region is CASSSAGTFYEQYF. For the CDR3, the DNA is TGTGCCAGCAGCTCAGCGGGGACCTTTTACGAGCAGTACTTC.

V is TRBV6-5 and J is TRBJ2-7, with TRBD1 as a possible D gene (6 bases). V gave up 6 bases and J gave up 5 bases, with 17 bases separating them. In germline, CDR1 is MNHEY, CDR2 SVGAGI. The CDR3 runs 14 residues. The CDR3 region is CASRLTGRANEQYF. CDR3 DNA sequence: TGTGCCAGCAGACTCACAGGGCGGGCCAACGAGCAGTACTTC.

This chain connects TRBV4-3 to TRBJ1-5; no firm D call. The ends were cut back, 0 bases at V and 4 bases at J, with 13 bases in the middle. This CDR3 is built from 16 residues. CDR1 is LGHNA and CDR2 is YSLEER in the germline V gene. The CDR3: CASSQDAGGINQPQHF. The CDR3 DNA reads TGCGCCAGCAGCCAAGATGCGGGCGGAATTAATCAGCCCCAGCATTTT.

The chain is built from TRBV29-1 and TRBJ1-2; the D is unclear. V lost 2 bases and J 3 bases, leaving 7 bases between the germline ends. Germline CDR1 SQVTM, CDR2 ANQGSEA. The CDR3 sequence is 12 residues long. CDR3 sequence (DNA): TGCAGCGTTGAACGTACTTACTATGGCTACACCTTC. This translates into CSVERTYYGYTF.

The chain is built from TRBV2 and TRBJ1-1; possibly TRBD1 for D (5 bases). The V end was cut by 4 bases, the J end by 0 bases, with 15 bases between. The CDR3 covers 16 residues. The V gene's germline CDR1 is SNHLY and CDR2 FYNNEI. CDR3 DNA sequence: TGTGCCAGCAGTGCGTCTAGGGGCGAGATGAACACTGAAGCTTTCTTT. It translates to CASSASRGEMNTEAFF.

This clone appeared a few times. The V call is TRBV4-1, the J call TRBJ1-1; no clear D gene. CDR3 length: 14 amino acids. With 0 bases removed from V and 4 bases from J, the gap between germline ends came to 9 bases. The germline V gene encodes CDR1 MGHRA and CDR2 YSYEKL. The CDR3 DNA is TGCGCCAGCAGCCAAGACTCCGTCGGCACTGAAGCTTTCTTT. Translation: CASSQDSVGTEAFF.

The V gene is TRBV6-1, the J gene TRBJ1-5, with D perhaps matching TRBD1 (6 bases). Looked up from germline, CDR1 is MNHNS and CDR2 is SASEGT. Trimming cost V 8 bases and J 1 base, with 9 bases left between them. The CDR3 consists of 13 residues. Written as DNA, the CDR3 is TGTGCCAGCCACAGGGAAAGCAATCAGCCCCAGCATTTT. Translation: CASHRESNQPQHF.

This clone is classed as medium-sized (0.01 to 0.1%). The chain carries TRBV4-3 and TRBJ2-3; 7 bases match TRBD2. Germline V lookup: CDR1 LGHNA, CDR2 YSLEER. The V segment lost 0 bases and the J segment 6 bases; nucleotides outside the gene matches: 9. The CDR3 spans 16 residues. The CDR3 sequence: CASSQDAERDGDTQYF. CDR3 DNA: TGCGCCAGCAGCCAAGATGCGGAGCGGGACGGGGATACGCAGTATTTT.

The genes are TRBV7-9 and TRBJ2-1; TRBD1 matches 9 bases. J gave up 7 bases and V 4 bases, and 8 bases lay outside the gene matches. The CDR3 contains 15 residues. Germline assignment: CDR1 SEHNR and CDR2 FQNEAQ (reference sequence). CDR3 in amino acids: CASSSRQGGINEQFF. In nucleotides, the CDR3 is TGTGCCAGCAGCTCTAGACAGGGGGGCATAAATGAGCAGTTCTTC.

The chain couples TRBV4-3 to TRBJ1-1; D not resolved. Trimming shortened V by 1 base and J by 4 bases, and 7 bases separated the two germline ends. This CDR3 has 13 residues. CDR1 is LGHNA, CDR2 YSLEER, per germline. The chain's CDR3 is CASSQVRGTEAFF. The DNA for the CDR3 is TGCGCCAGCAGCCAAGTTCGAGGCACTGAAGCTTTCTTT.

The chain joins TRBV2 to TRBJ2-3; 7 positions agree with TRBD1. Germline values: CDR1 SNHLY, CDR2 FYNNEI. V lost 5 bases, J lost 4 bases, and 12 bases stayed unmatched. The CDR3 has 16 residues. This CDR3 reads CASSQIPGQGADTQYF. The CDR3 DNA reads as TGTGCCAGCAGTCAAATACCGGGTCAGGGGGCAGATACGCAGTATTTT. Supplemented by reference TRBV2 and TRBJ2-3, the full variable domain reads EPEVTQTPSHQVTQMGQEVILRCVPISNHLYFYWYRQILGQKVEFLVSFYNNEISEKSEIFDDQFSVERPDGSNFTLKIRSTKLEDSAMYFCASSQIPGQGADTQYFGPGTRLTVL.

The rearrangement links TRBV25-1 to TRBJ2-4; a weak D match, TRBD2 (5 bases). Germline values: CDR1 MGHDK, CDR2 SYGVNS. The CDR3 has 15 amino acids. The germline V and J ends were trimmed by 2 bases and 5 bases, with 13 bases remaining between them. The CDR3 loop reads CASSEIGVAQNIQYF. Here the CDR3 DNA reads TGTGCCAGCAGTGAAATCGGGGTGGCCCAAAACATTCAGTACTTC.

Comments on this clone: This sample also contains other DNA sequences that code for the same CDR3. The chain recombines TRBV9 with TRBJ1-6; TRBD1 matches 9 bases. CDR1 is SGDLS, CDR2 YYNGEE, per germline. This CDR3 has 14 amino acids. J gave up 10 bases and V 4 bases, and 6 bases lay outside the gene matches. CDR3: CASSSGTGNSPLHF. The CDR3 DNA sequence: TGTGCCAGCAGCTCGGGGACAGGGAACTCACCCCTCCACTTT.

This clone is medium-sized within its sample. The chain employs TRBV19 and TRBJ1-5; the D is unclear. The germline V gene has CDR1 LNHDA and CDR2 SQIVND (reference sequence). V was shortened by 6 bases and J by 3 bases, with 12 bases between the two germline ends. This CDR3 contains 14 residues. The CDR3 DNA reads TGTGCCAGTAGGGCTCCAGGTTTCAATCAGCCCCAGCATTTT. Translating gives CASRAPGFNQPQHF.

This clone has a single count. The chain combines TRBV6-5 with TRBJ1-1, with D unclear. The germline gives CDR1 MNHEY, CDR2 SVGAGI. V was clipped by 5 bases and J by 0 bases, with 10 bases between them. The CDR3 runs 14 residues. For the CDR3, the DNA is TGTGCCAGCAGTATCCGCGAACTGAACACTGAAGCTTTCTTT. Translated, it gives CASSIRELNTEAFF.

The J gene is TRBJ2-7, the V gene TRBV19; D is ambiguous. This CDR3 has 15 residues. CDR1 and CDR2 (germline): LNHDA, SQIVND (reference sequence). Between the trimmed V and J ends, which lost 1 base and 2 bases, there was a span of 12 bases. The CDR3 spells CASSIVPRPTYEQYF. The CDR3 DNA reads as TGTGCCAGTAGTATAGTTCCTAGACCAACCTACGAGCAGTACTTC.

This chain joins TRBV2 and TRBJ1-2; D not certain. Germline lookup yields CDR1 SNHLY and CDR2 FYNNEI. Between the trimmed V and J ends, which lost 8 bases and 8 bases, there was a span of 6 bases. The CDR3 is 9 amino acids. CDR3 sequence reads: CASVGGYTF. CDR3 nucleotide sequence: TGTGCCAGCGTTGGCGGCTACACCTTC.

J is TRBJ2-2 and V is TRBV19; 9 bases align to TRBD1. The germline gives CDR1 LNHDA, CDR2 SQIVND (reference sequence). The CDR3 is 17 amino acids. J lost 5 bases, V lost 7 bases, and 14 bases had no gene match. The CDR3 region has the DNA TGTGCCAGTATTAAGACCGGGTCGGACAGGGGAACCGGGGAGCTGTTTTTT. Its translation is CASIKTGSDRGTGELFF.

This chain joins TRBV6-5 and TRBJ1-2; 8 bases fit TRBD1. The CDR3 extends over 14 amino acids. The junction had 6 bases not matched to a gene; V was cut back by 2 bases and J by 7 bases. Germline CDR1 MNHEY, CDR2 SVGAGI. CDR3 in amino acids: CASSYEDRVRGYTF. The CDR3 bases are TGTGCCAGCAGTTACGAGGACAGGGTTCGTGGCTACACCTTC.

CDR3 DNA sequence: TGTGCCAGCAGTGCGTTTTACACCGGGGAGCTGTTTTTT. Translation gives CASSAFYTGELFF. V gene TRBV28 combines with J gene TRBJ2-2, with D hard to call. Trimming took 5 bases from V and 3 from J, leaving 7 bases between them. The germline V gene has CDR1 MDHEN and CDR2 SYDVKM. This CDR3 is built from 13 residues.

This clone appeared a few times. V gene TRBV6-5 combines with J gene TRBJ1-1; D not certain. The CDR3 totals 13 residues. The V and J ends lost 5 bases and 2 bases respectively, with 9 bases between them. Germline V gene sequence: CDR1 MNHEY, CDR2 SVGAGI. CDR3 DNA sequence: TGTGCCAGCAGTGACGGAGAAAACACTGAAGCTTTCTTT. Translated: CASSDGENTEAFF.

This clone was found a few times. CDR3 sequence reads: CASSRLAGGFYNEQFF. The DNA for the CDR3 is TGTGCCAGCAGTCGACTAGCGGGGGGCTTTTACAATGAGCAGTTCTTC. The V gene is TRBV14, the J gene TRBJ2-1, with 13 bases lining up with TRBD2. The ends lost 6 bases at V and 4 bases at J; junction bases unmatched: 6. Germline V gene lookup returns CDR1 SGHDN and CDR2 FVKESK. The CDR3 is made up of 16 amino acids.

The chain carries TRBV28 and TRBJ1-5, with 8 bases that match TRBD1. Germline V CDR1 and CDR2: MDHEN, SYDVKM. The CDR3 contains 14 residues. V shed 8 bases, J shed 4 bases, and the junction held 7 bases outside the gene matches. For the CDR3, the DNA is TGTGCCAGCGCGCGGGACAGGTGGAATCAGCCCCAGCATTTT. Translated: CASARDRWNQPQHF.

This clone has just one count. The rearrangement joins TRBV4-1 to TRBJ2-7; TRBD1 matches 8 bases. CDR1 MGHRA and CDR2 YSYEKL come from the germline V gene. The trim removed 4 bases at V and 5 bases at J, leaving 10 bases unmatched. The CDR3 contains 15 residues. The chain's CDR3 is CASSPATGELNEQYF. The CDR3 DNA sequence: TGCGCCAGCAGCCCGGCGACAGGGGAACTAAACGAGCAGTACTTC.